The rows below give T cell receptor beta chains drawn from one sample of a study of shared T cell receptors in the human thymus. Only in-frame clones appear in the TCRdb table, and some are missing; sequencing was by immunoSEQ multiplex PCR. The sample has about 500,000 clones; about four fifths are singletons. Another study also made use of these data, one on human thymus T cells.

The sample taken for sequencing was thymocytes. All receptors come from a boy under two years old with a congenital heart defect. CDR3s include the opening cysteine and the closing phenylalanine or tryptophan. The D gene is left open where the match is weak. The size of a clone is reported for some rows only, either as once, few or many, or as a class for expanded clones.

j_call | d_call | v_call | clone_size | cdr3_nt | cdr3_aa
TRBJ2-1 | . | TRBV9 | once | TGTGCCAGCAGCGTAGCGGGTCCCTCGGGTGAGCAGTTCTTC | CASSVAGPSGEQFF
TRBJ2-7 | TRBD1 | TRBV18 | . | TGTGCCAGCTCACCACCAGACAGGGCCTACGAGCAGTACTTC | CASSPPDRAYEQYF
TRBJ1-1 | . | TRBV5-1 | . | TGCGCCAGCAGCTTACCCCCGGGAAAAGGGGGTGGTTTGAACACTGAAGCTTTCTTT | CASSLPPGKGGGLNTEAFF
TRBJ2-1 | TRBD2 | TRBV5-4 | . | TGTGCCAGCACCCCCCGGGCTAGCGGCCCGTTAAGCTCCTACAATGAGCAGTTCTTC | CASTPRASGPLSSYNEQFF
TRBJ1-5 | TRBD1 | TRBV19 | . | TGTGCCAGTAGTTTCGATAGGGGGGACAGGGATTTAAATCAGCCCCAGCATTTT | CASSFDRGDRDLNQPQHF
TRBJ2-7 | . | TRBV14 | . | TGTGCCAGCAGCCAAGATGGGGGGGGGCAGTACGAGCAGTACTTC | CASSQDGGGQYEQYF
TRBJ2-1 | . | TRBV30 | few | TGTGCCTGGAGTGTTAGTGGGGAGTCCTACAATGAGCAGTTCTTC | CAWSVSGESYNEQFF
TRBJ2-3 | . | TRBV6-5 | . | TGTGCCAGCAGTATGGCCCAGGGCACAGATACGCAGTATTTT | CASSMAQGTDTQYF
TRBJ1-2 | TRBD1 | TRBV2 | . | TGTGCCACGAGTAACAGGGGGATTCGCTATGGCTACACCTTC | CATSNRGIRYGYTF
TRBJ1-4 | . | TRBV28 | . | TGTGCCAGCAGTCCGGGCGGGACTAATGAAAAACTGTTTTTT | CASSPGGTNEKLFF
TRBJ2-3 | TRBD2 | TRBV27 | . | TGTGCCAGCAGTTCCTCCCCGACTAGCGGGAGGCCAGGAGATACGCAGTATTTT | CASSSSPTSGRPGDTQYF
TRBJ1-5 | . | TRBV6-1 | few | TGTGCCAGCAGTCGGGGAGGGAGCAATCAGCCCCAGCATTTT | CASSRGGSNQPQHF
TRBJ1-5 | . | TRBV28 | few | TGTGCCAGCAGTTTATGGGTGGCGGGGACCCTAGATAGCAATCAGCCCCAGCATTTT | CASSLWVAGTLDSNQPQHF
TRBJ1-2 | . | TRBV28 | . | TGTGCCAGCAGCCCCTCTAGACGGATACTTACTAACTATGGCTACACCTTC | CASSPSRRILTNYGYTF
TRBJ2-7 | . | TRBV11-2 | . | TGTGCCAGCAGCCCATATATGCCATTCGTGCGGGATGTTGGTTACGAGCAGTACTTC | CASSPYMPFVRDVGYEQYF
TRBJ2-3 | TRBD1 | TRBV18 | . | TGTGCCAGCTCACCCGGGACAGGGGGCTCGGATACGCAGTATTTT | CASSPGTGGSDTQYF
TRBJ1-2 | . | TRBV28 | . | TGTGCCAGCATACAGGGCGACTATGGCTACACCTTC | CASIQGDYGYTF
TRBJ1-2 | . | TRBV7-2 | . | TGTGCCAGCAGCTCGCTGACAGGCTCTAACTATGGCTACACCTTC | CASSSLTGSNYGYTF
TRBJ1-3 | TRBD1 | TRBV5-1 | once | TGCGCCAGCAGCACGGACAGGACTGGAAACACCATATATTTT | CASSTDRTGNTIYF
TRBJ2-3 | TRBD1 | TRBV5-4 | . | TGTGCCAGCAGCTTGGGGGCACTGGACAGGATAAGCACAGATACGCAGTATTTT | CASSLGALDRISTDTQYF
TRBJ2-4 | . | TRBV5-1 | . | TGCGCCAGCAGCTTAGACCGGGACACCTCTCTCAAAAACATTCAGTACTTC | CASSLDRDTSLKNIQYF
TRBJ2-1 | . | TRBV18 | . | TGTGCCAGCTCACCGGAGGACAGGGACTACCACAATGAGCAGTTCTTC | CASSPEDRDYHNEQFF
TRBJ1-5 | TRBD1 | TRBV4-1 | . | TGCGCCAGCAGCCAAAAACAGGGGGCGCCTTATAGCAATCAGCCCCAGCATTTT | CASSQKQGAPYSNQPQHF
TRBJ1-4 | . | TRBV19 | . | TGTGCCAGTAGTATCTCCGAAAGGGGATATTCCAATGAAAAACTGTTTTTT | CASSISERGYSNEKLFF
TRBJ2-1 | . | TRBV4-1 | . | TGCGCCAGCAGCCAAGAGGGGCGGGGTGAGCAGTTCTTC | CASSQEGRGEQFF
TRBJ2-7 | . | TRBV10-3 | . | TGTGCCTCGCAGGGCGGACATTGGAGAAAGTCCTACGAGCAGTACTTC | CASQGGHWRKSYEQYF
TRBJ2-1 | TRBD2 | TRBV5-1 | . | TGCGCCAGCAGCTTCGTCGGGCTAGCGGGAGAGGATGAGCAGTTCTTC | CASSFVGLAGEDEQFF
TRBJ2-7 | TRBD2 | TRBV20-1 | . | TGCAGTGCCCCGACTAGCACCGAGCAGTACTTC | CSAPTSTEQYF
TRBJ2-7 | TRBD2 | TRBV7-2 | . | TGTGCCAGCAGCTCACGGACTAGCGGGGTGTACGAGCAGTACTTC | CASSSRTSGVYEQYF
TRBJ2-2 | . | TRBV10-1 | . | TGCGCCAGCAGTGGGGACTTCCCGAACACCGGGGAGCTGTTTTTT | CASSGDFPNTGELFF